The 22 T cell receptor beta chains given below trace back to one sample, sequenced in a study of blood T cell repertoires in COVID-19. Clones were read by immunoSEQ multiplex PCR, and TCRdb kept only the in-frame ones, dropping some. The top ten hold 6% to 7% of the sample, which has some 99,000 clones, about 87% seen once. Sample: peripheral blood. The origin of the receptors is a woman aged 45 to 65 with acute or convalescent COVID-19.

The genes are TRBV6-5 and TRBJ2-7; 8 bases fit TRBD2. The V gene end was trimmed by 7 bases and the J gene end by 7 bases; junction bases not matched to a gene: 9. Per the germline V gene, CDR1 is MNHEY and CDR2 is SVGAGI. The CDR3 extends over 13 amino acids. The CDR3 bases are TGTGCCAGCAAAGACGGGGGGGCCGGAGAGCAGTACTTC. It translates to CASKDGGAGEQYF.

The chain couples TRBV24-1 to TRBJ1-2; D is possibly TRBD1 (6 bases). The ends were cut back, 4 bases at V and 8 bases at J, with 13 bases in the middle. The CDR3 runs to 13 residues. The germline V gene has CDR1 KGHDR and CDR2 SFDVKD. For the CDR3, the DNA is TGTGCCACCAGTGACTCAGGGGTGGCAGGCTACACCTTC. The encoded protein is CATSDSGVAGYTF.

This chain uses TRBV9 with TRBJ1-2; 9 nucleotides match TRBD1. The CDR3 is made up of 13 amino acids. The trim removed 4 bases at V and 13 bases at J, leaving 11 bases unmatched. Germline-derived CDR1 and CDR2 are SGDLS and YYNGEE. The CDR3 region has the DNA TGTGCCAGCAGCACCCGACAGGGGGACGAGGGCACCTTC. Translating gives CASSTRQGDEGTF.

This chain uses TRBV30 with TRBJ1-3; D gene uncertain. The ends were cut back, 4 bases at V and 3 bases at J, with 10 bases in the middle. Germline V gene data show CDR1 as GTSNPN and CDR2 as SVGIG (reference sequence). The CDR3 totals 13 residues. CDR3 bases: TGTGCCTGGACTCGGGATATTGGAAACACCATATATTTT. Translation: CAWTRDIGNTIYF.

The CDR3: CASSYPGQGNQPQHF. In nucleotides, the CDR3 is TGTGCCAGCAGTTATCCGGGACAGGGGAATCAGCCCCAGCATTTT. The rearrangement uses TRBV28 and TRBJ1-5; 10 nucleotides line up with TRBD1. The V gene end was trimmed by 4 bases and the J gene end by 4 bases; junction bases not matched to a gene: 4. The germline CDR1 and CDR2 sequences are MDHEN and SYDVKM. The CDR3 extends over 15 amino acids. Full variable domain (rest looked up from reference TRBV28 and TRBJ1-5): DVKVTQSSRYLVKRTGEKVFLECVQDMDHENMFWYRQDPGLGLRLIYFSYDVKMKEKGDIPEGYSVSREKKERFSLILESASTNQTSMYLCASSYPGQGNQPQHFGDGTRLSIL.

The rearrangement links TRBV6-5 to TRBJ2-3; D may be TRBD2 (5 bases). The CDR3 has 13 residues. Trimming took off 3 bases at V and 4 bases at J, with 8 bases between the two ends. Germline CDR1 is MNHEY and CDR2 is SVGAGI. CDR3 nucleotides: TGTGCCAGCAGTTATCGGGGAGCAGATACGCAGTATTTT. Amino acid sequence: CASSYRGADTQYF.

The chain is built from TRBV30 and TRBJ1-4; unclear D gene. Germline V gene sequence: CDR1 GTSNPN, CDR2 SVGIG (reference sequence). Trimming removed 0 bases at V and 3 bases at J, with 11 bases between. This CDR3 comprises 15 residues. The CDR3 here is CAWSVTTIANEKLFF. The CDR3, as DNA: TGTGCCTGGAGTGTAACGACTATAGCTAATGAAAAACTGTTTTTT.

The chain combines TRBV29-1 with TRBJ1-1; 9 bases map to TRBD1. V shed 5 bases and J 7 bases; nucleotides not matched to a gene: 11. The germline V gene encodes CDR1 SQVTM and CDR2 ANQGSEA. CDR3 length equals 14 residues. CDR3 in DNA: TGCAGCGTTTTCGTTACAGGGGGCTGGGGTGAAGCTTTCTTT. It specifies CSVFVTGGWGEAFF.

The chain couples TRBV29-1 to TRBJ2-5; 7 positions agree with TRBD2. CDR1 is SQVTM and CDR2 is ANQGSEA in the germline V gene. The CDR3 has 12 residues. The trim removed 6 bases at V and 7 bases at J, leaving 8 bases unmatched. The CDR3 sequence is CSVQETGGTQYF. Here the CDR3 DNA reads TGCAGCGTCCAAGAGACGGGGGGGACCCAGTACTTC. The whole variable domain, filled in from reference TRBV29-1 and TRBJ2-5, reads SAVISQKPSRDICQRGTSLTIQCQVDSQVTMMFWYRQQPGQSLTLIATANQGSEATYESGFVIDKFPISRPNLTFSTLTVSNMSPEDSSIYLCSVQETGGTQYFGPGTRLLVL.

The chain joins TRBV28 to TRBJ2-3; D gene uncertain. Per the germline V gene, CDR1 is MDHEN and CDR2 is SYDVKM. V shed 1 base and J shed 5 bases, with 4 bases lying between them. This CDR3 is 12 amino acids long. The CDR3 spells CASSLFLDTQYF. CDR3 coding DNA: TGTGCCAGCAGTTTATTCCTAGATACGCAGTATTTT. The variable domain in full, with the rest retrieved from reference TRBV28 and TRBJ2-3, is DVKVTQSSRYLVKRTGEKVFLECVQDMDHENMFWYRQDPGLGLRLIYFSYDVKMKEKGDIPEGYSVSREKKERFSLILESASTNQTSMYLCASSLFLDTQYFGPGTRLTVL.

The chain has TRBV4-1 and TRBJ1-6; D ambiguous. Germline lookup yields CDR1 MGHRA and CDR2 YSYEKL. Trimming pared 0 bases from V and 10 bases from J, leaving 4 bases between. The CDR3 length is 12 residues. CDR3 in amino acids: CASSQDRSPLHF. The CDR3, as DNA: TGCGCCAGCAGCCAAGACCGGTCACCCCTCCACTTT.

This clone was counted only a few times. The chain is built from TRBV5-6 and TRBJ2-7; 11 bases are shared with TRBD1. The CDR3 has 16 amino acids. Germline values: CDR1 SGHDT, CDR2 YYEEEE. Trimming cost V 4 bases and J 3 bases; bases outside gene matches: 9. As DNA, the CDR3 is TGTGCCAGCAGCCAATGGGTTGGGACAGGGGGCTACGAGCAGTACTTC. Encoded protein: CASSQWVGTGGYEQYF.

This clone was detected a few times. The chain carries TRBV5-1 and TRBJ2-7, with D perhaps TRBD1 (6 bases). V was clipped by 0 bases and J by 4 bases, with 11 bases between them. The CDR3 spans 14 residues. The germline gives CDR1 SGHRS, CDR2 YFSETQ. CDR3 sequence reads: CASSLGTEIYEQYF. For the CDR3, the DNA is TGCGCCAGCAGCTTGGGGACAGAGATATACGAGCAGTACTTC.

This clone was seen more than once but under ten times. The chain has TRBV3-1 (or the pseudogene TRBV3-2) and TRBJ2-2, with TRBD1 as a possible D gene (5 bases). Germline CDR1 LGHDT, CDR2 YNNKEL (reference sequence). The CDR3 contains 15 residues. Trimming shortened V by 2 bases and J by 3 bases, and 10 bases separated the two germline ends. CDR3 nucleotide sequence: TGTGCCAGCAGCCAAAGGCAGGGCTACACCGGGGAGCTGTTTTTT. Translating gives CASSQRQGYTGELFF.

The chain couples TRBV28 to TRBJ2-6; 7 bases map to TRBD1. The CDR3 contains 17 residues. CDR1 is MDHEN and CDR2 is SYDVKM in the germline V gene. CDR3 bases: TGTGCAAGCCCTTCGAAGGGGACAGCTCCTGGGGCCAACGTCCTGACTTTC. As protein: CASPSKGTAPGANVLTF. Full variable domain (rest looked up from reference TRBV28 and TRBJ2-6): DVKVTQSSRYLVKRTGEKVFLECVQDMDHENMFWYRQDPGLGLRLIYFSYDVKMKEKGDIPEGYSVSREKKERFSLILESASTNQTSMYLCASPSKGTAPGANVLTFGAGSRLTVL.

The chain recombines TRBV12-5 with TRBJ2-6, with D hard to call. This CDR3 has 17 amino acids. Looked up from germline, CDR1 is LGHNT and CDR2 is FRNRAP. Trimming stripped 1 base from V and 0 bases from J, with 10 bases between. The CDR3, as DNA: TGTGCTAGTGGTTTGGATCTGCTACGCTCTGGGGCCAACGTCCTGACTTTC. Translation gives CASGLDLLRSGANVLTF. Drawing the rest from reference TRBV12-5 and TRBJ2-6, the complete variable domain is DARVTQTPRHKVTEMGQEVTMRCQPILGHNTVFWYRQTMMQGLELLAYFRNRAPLDDSGMPKDRFSAEMPDATLATLKIQPSEPRDSAVYFCASGLDLLRSGANVLTFGAGSRLTVL.

Many counts were recorded for this clone. The CDR3 DNA reads as TGTGCCAGCAGTGAGGGTTGGGGGGATCCCTACGAGCAGTACTTC. Translating it yields CASSEGWGDPYEQYF. This chain connects TRBV2 to TRBJ2-7; TRBD2 is a possible D gene (6 bases). V was pared by 3 bases and J by 2 bases, with 14 bases between. The CDR3 length is 15 residues. Germline assignment: CDR1 SNHLY and CDR2 FYNNEI.

This clone was seen more than once but under ten times. The chain uses TRBV12-3 or TRBV12-4 and TRBJ2-7; D might be TRBD1 (6 bases). This CDR3 comprises 13 residues. Between the trimmed V and J ends, which lost 7 bases and 3 bases, there was a span of 13 bases. In DNA, the CDR3 is TGTGCCAGCACCTCCACAGGGAGCTACGAGCAGTACTTC. Amino acids: CASTSTGSYEQYF.

The chain recombines TRBV11-1 with TRBJ1-1; TRBD1 aligns across 11 bases. Trimming cost V 5 bases and J 5 bases; bases outside gene matches: 7. Germline loops: CDR1 SGHAT, CDR2 FQDESV (reference sequence). The CDR3 extends over 15 amino acids. This CDR3 is CASSPRDRGRTEAFF. The CDR3 DNA reads TGTGCCAGCAGCCCCCGGGACAGGGGGAGGACTGAAGCTTTCTTT.

This chain links TRBV18 with TRBJ2-1; D not resolved. Trimming shortened V by 1 base and J by 1 base, and 8 bases separated the two germline ends. The length of the CDR3 is 15 residues. Germline CDR1 reads KGHSH; CDR2 reads LQKENI. CDR3 region: CASSPLRSSYNEQFF. In DNA form, the CDR3 reads TGTGCCAGCTCACCACTGCGGTCGTCCTACAATGAGCAGTTCTTC. The whole variable domain, remainder taken from reference TRBV18 and TRBJ2-1, is NAGVMQNPRHLVRRRGQEARLRCSPMKGHSHVYWYRQLPEEGLKFMVYLQKENIIDESGMPKERFSAEFPKEGPSILRIQQVVRGDSAAYFCASSPLRSSYNEQFFGPGTRLTVL.

The rearrangement uses TRBV28 and TRBJ1-5; tentative D call: TRBD1 (5 bases). Trimming stripped 5 bases from V and 1 base from J, with 15 bases between. The CDR3 length is 16 residues. CDR1 and CDR2 from the germline V gene are MDHEN and SYDVKM. The CDR3 region has the DNA TGTGCCAGCAGTCCGGCGGGGGGTTGGAGCAATCAGCCCCAGCATTTT. It translates to CASSPAGGWSNQPQHF.

This CDR3 reads CASSIDSNREAVYGYTF. CDR3 sequence (DNA): TGTGCCAGTAGTATAGATTCGAACCGGGAGGCAGTCTATGGCTACACCTTC. The J gene is TRBJ1-2, the V gene TRBV19, with D uncertain. The V gene lost 0 bases and the J gene lost 4 bases, with 18 bases spanning the gap. The CDR3 loop spans 17 amino acids. Germline CDR1 LNHDA, CDR2 SQIVND (reference sequence). Supplemented by reference TRBV19 and TRBJ1-2, the full variable domain reads DGGITQSPKYLFRKEGQNVTLSCEQNLNHDAMYWYRQDPGQGLRLIYYSQIVNDFQKGDIAEGYSVSREKKESFPLTVTSAQKNPTAFYLCASSIDSNREAVYGYTFGSGTRLTVV.